This T cell receptor (beta chain) stems from a study of tumor and adjacent non-tumor tissue in lung cancer. CDR3 length: 15 residues. CDR1 and CDR2 from the germline V gene are MNHNY and SVGAGI (reference sequence). Three rounds of nested PCR, following a modified ARM-PCR protocol, produced the TCRbeta library. TCRdb reprocessed the multiplex PCR reads via MiXCR and lists one record per CDR3 protein. This table has tens of thousands of distinct CDR3 sequences, roughly 80% appearing once. With respect to this clonotype: What it binds is unknown. Germline is not matched at one junction end, which may reflect a read error.

This sample's RNA came from whole unsorted tissue. Study-wide points: Tumor repertoires had a smaller top 100 clone share than normal lung.

This chain joins TRBV6-6 and TRBJ1-1; D remains ambiguous. This clonotype was obtained from a woman aged 45-60 years with non-small cell lung cancer. Sequencing was carried out using lung tumor tissue. For the CDR3, the DNA is TGTGCCAGCAACGAACGGCCCCTCAGTGCCACTGAAGCTCTCTTT. Residues: CASNERPLSATEALF.